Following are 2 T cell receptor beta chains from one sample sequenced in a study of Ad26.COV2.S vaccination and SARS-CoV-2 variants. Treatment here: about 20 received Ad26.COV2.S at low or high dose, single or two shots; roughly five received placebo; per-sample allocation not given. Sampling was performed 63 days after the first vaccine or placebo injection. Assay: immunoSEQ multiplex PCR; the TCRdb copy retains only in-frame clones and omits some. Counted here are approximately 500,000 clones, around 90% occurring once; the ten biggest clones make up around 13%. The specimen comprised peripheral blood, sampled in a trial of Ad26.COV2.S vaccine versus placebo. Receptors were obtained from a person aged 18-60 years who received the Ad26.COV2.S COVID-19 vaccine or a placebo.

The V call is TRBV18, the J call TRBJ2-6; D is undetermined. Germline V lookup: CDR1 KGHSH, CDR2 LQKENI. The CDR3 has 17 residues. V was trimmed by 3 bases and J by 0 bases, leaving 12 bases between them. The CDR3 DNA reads TGTGCCAGCTCACCCCTCGGACCACCCTCTGGGGCCAACGTCCTGACTTTC. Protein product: CASSPLGPPSGANVLTF.

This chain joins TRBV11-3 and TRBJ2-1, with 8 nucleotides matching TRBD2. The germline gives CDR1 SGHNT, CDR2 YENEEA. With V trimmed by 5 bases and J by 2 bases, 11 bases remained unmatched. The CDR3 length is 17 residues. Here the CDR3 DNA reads TGTGCCAGCAGCCCCCGCGGGGGGTTAGGAACCTACAATGAGCAGTTCTTC. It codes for CASSPRGGLGTYNEQFF. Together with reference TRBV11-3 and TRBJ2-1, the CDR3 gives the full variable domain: EAGVVQSPRYKIIEKKQPVAFWCNPISGHNTLYWYLQNLGQGPELLIRYENEEAVDDSQLPKDRFSAERLKGVDSTLKIQPAELGDSAVYLCASSPRGGLGTYNEQFFGPGTRLTVL.